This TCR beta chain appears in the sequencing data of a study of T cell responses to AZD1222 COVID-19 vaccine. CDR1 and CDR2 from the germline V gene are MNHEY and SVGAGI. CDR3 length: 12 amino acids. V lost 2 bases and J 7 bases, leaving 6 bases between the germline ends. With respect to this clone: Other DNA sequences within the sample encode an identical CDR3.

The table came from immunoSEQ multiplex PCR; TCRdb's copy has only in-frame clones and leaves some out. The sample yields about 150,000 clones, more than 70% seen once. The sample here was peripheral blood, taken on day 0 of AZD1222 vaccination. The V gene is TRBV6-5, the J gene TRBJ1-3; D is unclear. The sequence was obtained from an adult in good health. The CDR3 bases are TGTGCCAGCAGTTACGGTGGGAACACCATATATTTT. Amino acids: CASSYGGNTIYF.